This is a list of T cell receptor beta chains from one sample in a study of CD4 T cells in relation to SARS-CoV-2 and coronaviruses. Generated by immunoSEQ multiplex PCR, the TCRdb table keeps only in-frame clones and is missing some. Of about 20,000 clones listed, 78% are singletons. These receptors lack a known antigen. The sample comprised CD4+ T cells from PBMCs, cultured in vitro. The receptor set was obtained from a human donor in good health. Both conserved end residues are part of each CDR3. The D gene is left open where the match is weak. The size field is filled for only some rows; it gives once, few, many or a size class.

V,J,size,D,CDR3,DNA
TRBV27,TRBJ1-4,once,TRBD1,CASSLQGTNEKLFF,TGTGCCAGCAGTCTACAGGGGACTAATGAAAAACTGTTTTTT
TRBV27,TRBJ2-1,once,TRBD2,CASSLRTSGSSYNEQFF,TGTGCCAGCAGTTTGCGGACTAGCGGGTCATCCTACAATGAGCAGTTCTTC
TRBV7-9,TRBJ2-5,NA,NA,CASSFKTGSVGETQYF,TGTGCCAGCAGCTTTAAGACTGGGAGCGTAGGGGAGACCCAGTACTTC
TRBV2,TRBJ1-1,NA,NA,CASHEPVALLREAFF,TGTGCCAGTCATGAACCGGTGGCCCTACTGCGTGAAGCTTTCTTT
TRBV29-1,TRBJ1-1,NA,NA,CSVEPLSGAFFTEAFF,TGCAGCGTTGAACCCCTAAGCGGGGCGTTCTTCACTGAAGCTTTCTTT
TRBV5-1,TRBJ2-3,few,NA,CASSFYGEETDTQYF,TGCGCCAGCAGCTTCTACGGGGAGGAAACAGATACGCAGTATTTT
TRBV4-1,TRBJ1-6,NA,NA,CASSQGVRTNSPLHF,TGCGCCAGCAGCCAAGGTGTCCGGACGAATTCACCCCTCCACTTT
TRBV5-1,TRBJ2-1,NA,TRBD2,CASSFPSGTYNEQFF,TGCGCCAGCAGCTTCCCTAGCGGGACATACAATGAGCAGTTCTTC
TRBV5-5,TRBJ2-2,NA,NA,CASSLRDGELFF,TGTGCCAGCAGCTTGCGGGACGGGGAGCTGTTTTTT
TRBV11-2,TRBJ2-1,NA,TRBD1,CASSQRTGPGNEQFF,TGTGCCAGCAGCCAAAGGACAGGGCCTGGCAATGAGCAGTTCTTC
TRBV10-3,TRBJ1-5,NA,NA,CAISDREQPQHF,TGTGCCATCAGTGACAGGGAGCAGCCCCAGCATTTT
TRBV24-1,TRBJ2-2,NA,TRBD1,CATRSRDRESGELFF,TGTGCCACCAGAAGCCGGGACAGGGAGTCCGGGGAGCTGTTTTTT
TRBV18,TRBJ1-4,few,NA,CASSPRAVNEKLFF,TGTGCCAGCTCACCACGGGCCGTTAATGAAAAACTGTTTTTT
TRBV6-5,TRBJ2-1,NA,TRBD2,CASSRDYRGNEQFF,TGTGCCAGCAGTAGGGACTATCGGGGCAATGAGCAGTTCTTC
TRBV9,TRBJ2-5,NA,NA,CASSASVRGGQETQYF,TGTGCCAGCAGCGCCTCAGTCAGGGGTGGCCAAGAGACCCAGTACTTC
TRBV20-1,TRBJ2-7,NA,NA,CSASSGSYEQYF,TGCAGTGCTAGTTCAGGCTCCTACGAGCAGTACTTC
TRBV15,TRBJ1-5,NA,TRBD1,CATSRNSGQGAGPQHF,TGTGCCACCAGCCGAAACTCGGGACAGGGGGCAGGGCCCCAGCATTTT
TRBV6-5,TRBJ2-7,NA,TRBD1,CASSSPGQGVEQYF,TGTGCCAGCAGCTCCCCGGGACAGGGGGTCGAGCAGTACTTC
TRBV7-9,TRBJ1-1,NA,NA,CASSPGGGAEAFF,TGTGCCAGCAGCCCCGGTGGGGGAGCGGAAGCTTTCTTT
TRBV2,TRBJ2-7,NA,NA,CASNLGGGTNEQYF,TGTGCCAGCAACCTAGGGGGGGGAACCAACGAGCAGTACTTC